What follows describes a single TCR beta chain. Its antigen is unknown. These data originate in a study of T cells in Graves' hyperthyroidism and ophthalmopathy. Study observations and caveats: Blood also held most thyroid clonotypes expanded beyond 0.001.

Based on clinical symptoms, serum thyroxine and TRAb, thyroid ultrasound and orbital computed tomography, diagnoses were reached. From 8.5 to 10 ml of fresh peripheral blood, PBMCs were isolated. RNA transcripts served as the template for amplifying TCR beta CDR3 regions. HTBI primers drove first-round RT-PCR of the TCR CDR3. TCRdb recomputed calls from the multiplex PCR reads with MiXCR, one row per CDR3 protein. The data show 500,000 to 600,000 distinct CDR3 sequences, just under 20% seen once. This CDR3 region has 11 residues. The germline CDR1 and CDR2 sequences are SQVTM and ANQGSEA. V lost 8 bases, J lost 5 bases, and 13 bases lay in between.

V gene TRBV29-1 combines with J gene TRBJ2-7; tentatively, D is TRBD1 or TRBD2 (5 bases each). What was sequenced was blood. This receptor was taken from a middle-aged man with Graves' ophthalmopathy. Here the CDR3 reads CSPGPGNEQYF. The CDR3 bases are TGCAGCCCGGGACCAGGGAACGAGCAGTACTTC.